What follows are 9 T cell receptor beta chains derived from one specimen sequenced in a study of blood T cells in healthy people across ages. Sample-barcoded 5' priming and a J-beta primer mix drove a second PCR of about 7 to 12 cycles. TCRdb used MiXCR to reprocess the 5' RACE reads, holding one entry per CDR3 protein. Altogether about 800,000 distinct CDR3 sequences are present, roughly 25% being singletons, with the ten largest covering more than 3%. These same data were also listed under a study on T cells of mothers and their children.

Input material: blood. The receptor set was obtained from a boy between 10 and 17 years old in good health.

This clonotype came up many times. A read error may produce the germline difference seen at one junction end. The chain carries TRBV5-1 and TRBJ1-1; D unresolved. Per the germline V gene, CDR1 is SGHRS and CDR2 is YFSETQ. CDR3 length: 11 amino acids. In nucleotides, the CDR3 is TGTGCCAGCAGTTTAGACCGTGAAGCTTTCTTT. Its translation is CASSLDREAFF.

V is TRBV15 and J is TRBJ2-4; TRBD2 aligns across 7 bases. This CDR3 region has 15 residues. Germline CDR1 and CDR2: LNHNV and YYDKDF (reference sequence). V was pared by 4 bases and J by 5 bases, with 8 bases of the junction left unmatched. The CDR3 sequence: CATSIPGGGENIQYF. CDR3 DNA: TGTGCCACCAGCATCCCCGGGGGAGGGGAAAACATTCAGTACTTC.

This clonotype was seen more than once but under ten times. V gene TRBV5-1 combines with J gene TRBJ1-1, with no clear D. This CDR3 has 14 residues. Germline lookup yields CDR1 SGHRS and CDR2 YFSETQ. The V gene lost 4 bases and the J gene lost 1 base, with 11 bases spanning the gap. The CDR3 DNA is TGCGCCAGCAGCCTGAAACCCCCGAACACTGAAGCTTTCTTT. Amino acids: CASSLKPPNTEAFF.

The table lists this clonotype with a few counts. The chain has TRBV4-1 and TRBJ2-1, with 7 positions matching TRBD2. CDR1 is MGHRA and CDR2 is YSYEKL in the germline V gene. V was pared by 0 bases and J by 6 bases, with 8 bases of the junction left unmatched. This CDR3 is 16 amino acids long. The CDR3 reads CASSQEGLADSNEQFF. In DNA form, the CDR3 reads TGCGCCAGCAGCCAAGAAGGTCTAGCGGATTCCAATGAGCAGTTCTTC.

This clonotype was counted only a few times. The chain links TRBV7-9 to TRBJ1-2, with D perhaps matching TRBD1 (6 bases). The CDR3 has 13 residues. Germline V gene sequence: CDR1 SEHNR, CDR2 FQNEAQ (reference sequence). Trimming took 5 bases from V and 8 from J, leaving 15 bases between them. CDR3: CASSPTQGQGYTF. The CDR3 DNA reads TGTGCCAGCAGCCCGACCCAGGGGCAGGGCTACACCTTC.

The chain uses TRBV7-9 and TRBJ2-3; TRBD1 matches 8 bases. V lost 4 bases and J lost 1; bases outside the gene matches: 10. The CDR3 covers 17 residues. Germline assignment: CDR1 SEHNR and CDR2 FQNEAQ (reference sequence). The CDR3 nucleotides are TGTGCCAGCAGCTCCAAGGACAGGGAAGGTCGCACAGATACGCAGTATTTT. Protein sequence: CASSSKDREGRTDTQYF. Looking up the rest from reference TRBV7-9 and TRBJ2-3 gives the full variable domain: DTGVSQNPRHKITKRGQNVTFRCDPISEHNRLYWYRQTLGQGPEFLTYFQNEAQLEKSRLLSDRFSAERPKGSFSTLEIQRTEQGDSAMYLCASSSKDREGRTDTQYFGPGTRLTVL.

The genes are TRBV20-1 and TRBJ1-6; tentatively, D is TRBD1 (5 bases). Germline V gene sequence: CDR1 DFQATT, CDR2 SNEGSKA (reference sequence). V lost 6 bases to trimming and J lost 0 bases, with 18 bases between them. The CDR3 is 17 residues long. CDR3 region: CSARSGDRSSYNSPLHF. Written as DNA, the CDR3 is TGCAGTGCCAGGAGCGGGGACCGAAGCTCCTATAATTCACCCCTCCACTTT.

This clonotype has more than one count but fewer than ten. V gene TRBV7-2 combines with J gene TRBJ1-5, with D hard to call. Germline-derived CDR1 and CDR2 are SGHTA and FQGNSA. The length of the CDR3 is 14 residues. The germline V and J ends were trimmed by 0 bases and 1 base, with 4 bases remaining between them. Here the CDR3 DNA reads TGTGCCAGCAGCTTAGCCATAAGCAATCAGCCCCAGCATTTT. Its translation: CASSLAISNQPQHF.

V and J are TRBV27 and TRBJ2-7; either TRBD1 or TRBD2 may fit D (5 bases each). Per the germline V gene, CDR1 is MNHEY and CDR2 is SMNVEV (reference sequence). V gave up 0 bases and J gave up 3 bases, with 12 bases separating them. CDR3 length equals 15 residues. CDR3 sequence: CASSLSPGADYEQYF. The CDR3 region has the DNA TGTGCCAGCAGTTTATCACCCGGGGCCGACTACGAGCAGTACTTC.